This T cell receptor beta chain was captured in a study of cytomegalovirus exposure and HLA in healthy donors. General study points: The authors judged a highly shared variant cluster likely a sequencing artifact.

With V trimmed by 4 bases and J by 2 bases, 6 bases remained unmatched. Germline V gene sequence: CDR1 SGHDT, CDR2 YYEEEE. The length of the CDR3 is 16 residues. Note on this clone: No antigen is known for it.

The study ran its PCR with 60 Vbeta and 13 Jbeta primers. Clones were read by immunoSEQ multiplex PCR, and TCRdb kept only the in-frame ones, dropping some. In the table there are more than 60,000 clones, 74% of which are singletons. The sample consisted of PBMCs. The chain carries TRBV5-6 and TRBJ2-3; 11 positions match TRBD1. This TCR derives from a man aged 35 to 55 in good health and CMV-seropositive. The CDR3 loop reads CASSQDRGRVTDTQYF. The CDR3 DNA sequence: TGTGCCAGCAGCCAGGACAGGGGGCGAGTCACAGATACGCAGTATTTT.